What follows are 6 T cell receptor beta chains derived from one specimen sequenced in a study of technical replicates of blood from several donors. Clones were sequenced by immunoSEQ multiplex PCR, and TCRdb holds only the in-frame ones, with some missing. This sample carries around 50,000 clones, roughly 95% of them seen once, and the ten largest clones take 0.35% to 0.45%. The sample taken for sequencing was T cells isolated from PBMCs. The source of these receptors is a human donor in good health.

The V and J genes are TRBV4-1 and TRBJ2-3, with TRBD2 matching 7 bases. CDR3 length equals 14 residues. Trimming took 1 base from V and 4 from J; bases not matched to a gene: 2. CDR1 MGHRA and CDR2 YSYEKL come from the germline V gene. DNA of the CDR3: TGCGCCAGCAGCCAAGTGGGGGGGGCAGATACGCAGTATTTT. Translation gives CASSQVGGADTQYF.

This clone was found once. This rearrangement joins TRBV6-5 to TRBJ2-1; a possible D gene is TRBD2 (6 bases). Germline V gene data show CDR1 as MNHEY and CDR2 as SVGAGI. Trimming left V 7 bases short and J 10 bases short, with 14 bases between. The CDR3 sequence is 12 residues long. The chain's CDR3 is CASMAGTWEQFF. CDR3 DNA sequence: TGTGCCAGCATGGCGGGGACCTGGGAGCAGTTCTTC.

The V and J genes are TRBV5-1 and TRBJ2-6; 11 bases line up with TRBD1. CDR3 length: 17 amino acids. Trimming cost V 6 bases and J 0 bases; bases outside gene matches: 5. CDR1 SGHRS and CDR2 YFSETQ come from the germline V gene. DNA of the CDR3: TGCGCCAGCAACTCCGGGACAGGGGGCTCTGGGGCCAACGTCCTGACTTTC. Translating gives CASNSGTGGSGANVLTF.

The chain is built from TRBV5-1 and TRBJ2-3, with no clear D. Trimming stripped 0 bases from V and 0 bases from J, with 11 bases between. The CDR3 sequence is 16 residues long. Per the germline V gene, CDR1 is SGHRS and CDR2 is YFSETQ. The CDR3 is CASSLGGRPSTDTQYF. CDR3 DNA sequence: TGCGCCAGCAGCTTGGGCGGCAGACCAAGCACAGATACGCAGTATTTT.

This clone was counted once. The V and J genes are TRBV27 and TRBJ1-4; TRBD1 aligns across 8 bases. The CDR3 covers 13 residues. Germline V gene lookup returns CDR1 MNHEY and CDR2 SMNVEV (reference sequence). J was trimmed by 2 bases and V by 10 bases; bases with no gene match: 3. CDR3: CATGDRTNEKLFF. The CDR3 coding sequence is TGTGCCACGGGGGACAGGACTAATGAAAAACTGTTTTTT. Filled out from reference TRBV27 and TRBJ1-4, the complete variable domain reads EAQVTQNPRYLITVTGKKLTVTCSQNMNHEYMSWYRQDPGLGLRQIYYSMNVEVTDKGDVPEGYKVSRKEKRNFPLILESPSPNQTSLYFCATGDRTNEKLFFGSGTQLSVL.

The rearrangement uses TRBV7-9 and TRBJ1-1, with a weak D call TRBD1 (6 bases). CDR3 length: 13 residues. In germline, CDR1 is SEHNR, CDR2 FQNEAQ (reference sequence). Trimming cost V 2 bases and J 5 bases, with 9 bases left between them. The CDR3 is CASSLNRETEAFF. For the CDR3, the DNA is TGTGCCAGCAGCTTAAACAGGGAAACTGAAGCTTTCTTT.